Below, 28 T cell receptor beta chains from the same sample are listed, as sequenced in a study of shared T cell receptors in the human thymus. Sequencing used immunoSEQ multiplex PCR; TCRdb keeps in-frame clones, though not all of them. The sample consists of about 660,000 clones, approximately 90% of them appearing once. These data are also associated with another study on human thymus T cells.

Sample: thymocytes. These receptors all come from a boy younger than two with a congenital heart defect.

The rearrangement links TRBV27 to TRBJ1-5, with D possibly TRBD1 on 5 matching bases. V lost 3 bases and J 6 bases, leaving 12 bases between the germline ends. Germline CDR1 is MNHEY and CDR2 is SMNVEV (reference sequence). This CDR3 contains 14 residues. Here the CDR3 reads CASSLVRGIQPQHF. DNA of the CDR3: TGTGCCAGCAGTTTGGTTAGGGGCATTCAGCCCCAGCATTTT.

The gene calls are TRBV7-2 and TRBJ2-2, with 7 bases fitting TRBD1. Germline CDR1 reads SGHTA; CDR2 reads FQGNSA. This CDR3 has 15 amino acids. V trimming: 4 bases; J trimming: 2 bases; junction bases outside the gene matches: 4. Here the CDR3 reads CASSWTGGNTGELFF. In DNA, the CDR3 is TGTGCCAGCAGCTGGACAGGTGGAAACACCGGGGAGCTGTTTTTT.

The chain's CDR3 is CASSFTTNPYEQYF. The CDR3 nucleotides are TGTGCCAGCAGTTTTACTACTAATCCCTACGAGCAGTACTTC. The rearrangement links TRBV6-5 to TRBJ2-7; D is unresolved. CDR1 MNHEY and CDR2 SVGAGI come from the germline V gene. V was cut by 4 bases and J by 2 bases, with 12 bases left in between. The CDR3 runs to 14 residues.

The chain uses TRBV5-6 and TRBJ2-7; 9 bases are a match to TRBD1. The CDR3 covers 16 residues. Trimming removed 0 bases from V and 2 bases from J; junction bases left unmatched: 6. Looked up from germline, CDR1 is SGHDT and CDR2 is YYEEEE. The CDR3 reads CASSLGHRGPPYEQYF. CDR3 nucleotides: TGTGCCAGCAGCTTGGGTCACAGGGGGCCCCCCTACGAGCAGTACTTC.

This chain uses TRBV7-2 with TRBJ1-5; 10 positions match TRBD1. CDR3 length: 16 amino acids. Trimming at V came to 4 bases and at J to 0 bases, leaving 3 bases not matched to a gene. The germline gives CDR1 SGHTA, CDR2 FQGNSA. The CDR3 coding sequence is TGTGCCAGCAGCTCGACAGGGGGCCTTAGCAATCAGCCCCAGCATTTT. Protein: CASSSTGGLSNQPQHF.

The chain joins TRBV15 to TRBJ1-2; 9 positions agree with TRBD1. Germline V CDR1 and CDR2: LNHNV, YYDKDF (reference sequence). V lost 2 bases to trimming and J lost 3 bases; unmatched junction nucleotides: 4. The CDR3 is 15 amino acids. CDR3 protein: CATSRSDRGYYGYTF. The CDR3 DNA sequence: TGTGCCACCAGCAGATCGGACAGGGGTTACTATGGCTACACCTTC.

The chain joins TRBV5-4 to TRBJ2-7; D is perhaps TRBD1 (6 bases). This CDR3 is 14 amino acids long. The V gene lost 4 bases and the J gene lost 0 bases, with 11 bases spanning the gap. The germline CDR1 and CDR2 sequences are SGHNT and YYREEE (reference sequence). CDR3 DNA sequence: TGTGCCAGCAGCCCAGGGGCATTCTCCTACGAGCAGTACTTC. As protein: CASSPGAFSYEQYF.

This clone has a handful of counts. J is TRBJ2-7 and V is TRBV7-9; D unresolved. The V end was cut by 8 bases, the J end by 6 bases, with 8 bases between. This CDR3 spans 10 amino acids. Germline CDR1 SEHNR, CDR2 FQNEAQ (reference sequence). CDR3 sequence (DNA): TGTGCCAGCCTAGTCGGCGAGCAGTACTTC. This encodes CASLVGEQYF. The full variable domain, rest sourced from reference TRBV7-9 and TRBJ2-7, is DTGVSQNPRHKITKRGQNVTFRCDPISEHNRLYWYRQTLGQGPEFLTYFQNEAQLEKSRLLSDRFSAERPKGSFSTLEIQRTEQGDSAMYLCASLVGEQYFGPGTRLTVT.

The rearrangement links TRBV25-1 to TRBJ2-7, with unresolved D. The V and J ends lost 10 bases and 0 bases respectively, with 13 bases between them. This CDR3 spans 13 amino acids. The germline V gene has CDR1 MGHDK and CDR2 SYGVNS. Here the CDR3 reads CATTSQTSYEQYF. In nucleotides, the CDR3 is TGTGCCACCACCTCACAGACCTCCTACGAGCAGTACTTC.

The chain employs TRBV5-1 and TRBJ2-7; TRBD2 aligns across 8 bases. The CDR3 runs 15 residues. Germline CDR1 is SGHRS and CDR2 is YFSETQ. V dropped 2 bases and J dropped 0; count of bases not matched to a gene: 4. CDR3 region: CASSFLAGNSYEQYF. For the CDR3, the DNA is TGCGCCAGCAGCTTTTTAGCGGGAAACTCCTACGAGCAGTACTTC. The complete variable domain, with remaining parts taken from reference TRBV5-1 and TRBJ2-7, reads KAGVTQTPRYLIKTRGQQVTLSCSPISGHRSVSWYQQTPGQGLQFLFEYFSETQRNKGNFPGRFSGRQFSNSRSEMNVSTLELGDSALYLCASSFLAGNSYEQYFGPGTRLTVT.

The chain is built from TRBV11-2 and TRBJ2-3, with TRBD1 identical over 9 bases. With V trimmed by 4 bases and J by 3 bases, 11 bases remained unmatched. This CDR3 is built from 17 residues. The germline V gene has CDR1 SGHAT and CDR2 FQNNGV. CDR3 residues: CASSYPPTGQGTDTQYF. The CDR3 bases are TGTGCCAGCAGCTACCCACCCACGGGACAGGGAACAGATACGCAGTATTTT. Full variable domain (outside the CDR3, taken from reference TRBV11-2 and TRBJ2-3): EAGVAQSPRYKIIEKRQSVAFWCNPISGHATLYWYQQILGQGPKLLIQFQNNGVVDDSQLPKDRFSAERLKGVDSTLKIQPAKLEDSAVYLCASSYPPTGQGTDTQYFGPGTRLTVL.

This clone was recorded a few times. The V call is TRBV6-6, the J call TRBJ2-7, with D possibly matching TRBD1 (6 bases). From germline, CDR1 is MNHNY and CDR2 SVGAGI (reference sequence). The V end lost 5 bases, the J end lost 6 bases, and 14 bases lay between the germline ends. The CDR3 extends over 13 amino acids. CDR3 nucleotides: TGTGCCAGCAGTATACAGGGTGAGGGCGAGCAGTACTTC. Amino acids: CASSIQGEGEQYF.

The rearrangement links TRBV6-5 to TRBJ2-7; 10 nucleotides agree with TRBD2. CDR1 is MNHEY, CDR2 SVGAGI, per germline. This CDR3 contains 14 residues. V gave up 6 bases and J gave up 0 bases; unmatched junction bases: 2. The CDR3 protein is CASRKREGSYEQYF. The CDR3 DNA reads as TGTGCCAGCAGGAAGCGGGAGGGCTCCTACGAGCAGTACTTC.

The rearrangement joins TRBV7-2 to TRBJ2-1; weak D call: TRBD2 (5 bases). Germline V gene sequence: CDR1 SGHTA, CDR2 FQGNSA. Trimming removed 5 bases at V and 8 bases at J, with 13 bases between. The CDR3 is 13 residues long. The CDR3 reads CASSAPGFYEQFF. The CDR3 DNA follows: TGTGCCAGCAGCGCCCCGGGATTTTATGAGCAGTTCTTC.

V usage is TRBV5-1 and J usage is TRBJ2-3, with 7 bases that match TRBD1. The ends lost 2 bases at V and 2 bases at J; junction bases unmatched: 2. The germline gives CDR1 SGHRS, CDR2 YFSETQ. The CDR3 extends over 14 amino acids. The CDR3 DNA reads as TGCGCCAGCAGCTTACAGGGGATCACAGATACGCAGTATTTT. This gives the protein CASSLQGITDTQYF.

The V gene is TRBV25-1, the J gene TRBJ2-7; no reliable D call. V lost 1 base to trimming and J lost 0 bases, with 13 bases between them. CDR3 length: 16 residues. Germline V gene sequence: CDR1 MGHDK, CDR2 SYGVNS. The CDR3 DNA reads TGTGCCAGCAGTGAATCGGAACCGAGGAGCTCCTACGAGCAGTACTTC. This gives the protein CASSESEPRSSYEQYF.

The chain joins TRBV7-2 to TRBJ2-7; 7 bases line up with TRBD2. The J segment lost 0 bases and the V segment lost 2 bases, leaving 10 bases of the junction unmatched. Germline CDR1 is SGHTA and CDR2 is FQGNSA. There are 17 residues in the CDR3. The CDR3 is CASSLIIGGRDSYEQYF. CDR3 DNA sequence: TGTGCCAGCAGCTTAATAATCGGCGGGAGAGACTCCTACGAGCAGTACTTC. The variable domain in full, completed from reference TRBV7-2 and TRBJ2-7, reads GAGVSQSPSNKVTEKGKDVELRCDPISGHTALYWYRQSLGQGLEFLIYFQGNSAPDKSGLPSDRFSAERTGGSVSTLTIQRTQQEDSAVYLCASSLIIGGRDSYEQYFGPGTRLTVT.

The chain is built from TRBV7-6 and TRBJ1-2; unclear D gene. This CDR3 contains 16 residues. Germline V gives CDR1 SGHVS, CDR2 FNYEAQ. Between the trimmed V and J ends, which lost 4 bases and 0 bases, there was a span of 15 bases. The CDR3 region is CASSSPTGTSNYGYTF. In nucleotides, the CDR3 is TGTGCCAGCAGCTCTCCGACGGGAACCTCTAACTATGGCTACACCTTC.

The chain carries TRBV6-6 and TRBJ2-1; maybe TRBD2 (5 bases). Germline V gene data show CDR1 as MNHNY and CDR2 as SVGAGI (reference sequence). The CDR3 loop spans 15 amino acids. Deletions cut 5 bases from V and 3 bases from J, with 14 bases between. CDR3 bases: TGTGCCAGCAGTCCTCAAGCGGAGATCTACAATGAGCAGTTCTTC. Translating gives CASSPQAEIYNEQFF.

This clone was counted a few times. The V call is TRBV19, the J call TRBJ2-1; no clear D. The germline V gene encodes CDR1 LNHDA and CDR2 SQIVND (reference sequence). The CDR3 spans 11 residues. Trimming removed 7 bases from V and 9 bases from J, with 10 bases in between. For the CDR3, the DNA is TGTGCCAGTACTACTGATGGTGAGCAGTTCTTC. Encoded protein: CASTTDGEQFF. Looking up the rest from reference TRBV19 and TRBJ2-1 gives the full variable domain: DGGITQSPKYLFRKEGQNVTLSCEQNLNHDAMYWYRQDPGQGLRLIYYSQIVNDFQKGDIAEGYSVSREKKESFPLTVTSAQKNPTAFYLCASTTDGEQFFGPGTRLTVL.

This rearrangement joins TRBV19 to TRBJ2-1, with D perhaps matching TRBD1 (5 bases). The germline gives CDR1 LNHDA, CDR2 SQIVND (reference sequence). The CDR3 is 12 amino acids. Trimming pared 9 bases from V and 5 bases from J, leaving 11 bases between. The CDR3 sequence is CASRTQNNEQFF. In nucleotides, the CDR3 is TGTGCCAGCCGGACACAGAACAATGAGCAGTTCTTC.

The chain combines TRBV2 with TRBJ2-1; D uncertain. CDR3 size: 15 residues. Trimming pared 6 bases from V and 6 bases from J, leaving 18 bases between. Germline CDR1 SNHLY, CDR2 FYNNEI. The CDR3 loop reads CASSLDPSPGNEQFF. As DNA, the CDR3 is TGTGCCAGCAGCCTCGACCCCAGTCCGGGCAATGAGCAGTTCTTC.

This rearrangement joins TRBV27 to TRBJ2-1; D remains ambiguous. Germline CDR1 is MNHEY and CDR2 is SMNVEV (reference sequence). Trimming took off 5 bases at V and 0 bases at J, with 14 bases between the two ends. The CDR3 is made up of 16 amino acids. The CDR3 region is CASSTQTRSSYNEQFF. DNA for the CDR3: TGTGCCAGCAGTACTCAGACGAGGTCCTCCTACAATGAGCAGTTCTTC.

This chain connects TRBV10-1 to TRBJ2-3, with 8 bases fitting TRBD2. CDR1 and CDR2 (germline): WNHNN, SYGVQD (reference sequence). The V and J ends lost 4 bases and 2 bases, in that order; junction bases with no gene match: 5. This CDR3 is 15 amino acids long. CDR3 DNA sequence: TGCGCCAGCAGTGGTAAAGCGGGAGACACAGATACGCAGTATTTT. Protein sequence: CASSGKAGDTDTQYF.

The chain uses TRBV14 and TRBJ1-1; D may be TRBD1 (5 bases). V was cut by 6 bases and J by 10 bases, with 27 bases left in between. CDR3 length: 16 residues. Germline values: CDR1 SGHDN, CDR2 FVKESK. In DNA, the CDR3 is TGTGCCAGCAGTCACAAAGGGGCTGGGGTGGCCCCGCGAGCTTTCTTT. Its protein product is CASSHKGAGVAPRAFF.

This chain uses TRBV19 with TRBJ2-5, with TRBD1 identical over 8 bases. Germline CDR1 is LNHDA and CDR2 is SQIVND (reference sequence). This CDR3 spans 19 amino acids. The V segment lost 0 bases and the J segment 5 bases; nucleotides outside the gene matches: 17. DNA of the CDR3: TGTGCCAGTAGTATAGAACACCCTCGAGTCAGGGGGCGCAGGGAGACCCAGTACTTC. It translates to CASSIEHPRVRGRRETQYF.

This chain joins TRBV28 and TRBJ2-5, with 10 bases that match TRBD2. V shed 4 bases, J shed 2 bases, and the junction held 7 bases outside the gene matches. Germline-derived CDR1 and CDR2 are MDHEN and SYDVKM. There are 16 residues in the CDR3. The CDR3 reads CASSSTSGLTQETQYF. CDR3 bases: TGTGCCAGCAGTTCGACTAGCGGGCTAACACAAGAGACCCAGTACTTC.

V and J are TRBV28 and TRBJ2-7; TRBD1 matches at 11 bases. After removal of 2 bases from V and 2 bases from J, the junction contained 2 bases not matched to a gene. CDR3 length: 15 residues. From germline, CDR1 is MDHEN and CDR2 SYDVKM. The CDR3 reads CASSLRDRGTYEQYF. The CDR3 DNA reads as TGTGCCAGCAGTTTAAGGGACAGGGGGACCTACGAGCAGTACTTC. Looking up the rest from reference TRBV28 and TRBJ2-7 gives the full variable domain: DVKVTQSSRYLVKRTGEKVFLECVQDMDHENMFWYRQDPGLGLRLIYFSYDVKMKEKGDIPEGYSVSREKKERFSLILESASTNQTSMYLCASSLRDRGTYEQYFGPGTRLTVT.